Listed below are T cell receptor beta chains from one sample, sequenced in a study of blood T cell repertoires in COVID-19. Clones were read by immunoSEQ multiplex PCR, and TCRdb kept only the in-frame ones, dropping some. The sample includes about 210,000 clones, 70% to 85% of them seen just once. The source material was peripheral blood. Receptors were obtained from a man aged 50-60 years with active or convalescent COVID-19. Each CDR3 is given with its conserved first and last residue. The D gene is left open where the match is weak. Where a row states a size, it is once, few, many or the class of an expanded clone; other rows omit it.

TRBJ1-2,TRBV3-1/TRBV3-2,once,-,TGTGCCAGCAGCCAAGTTGACAGATACTATGGCTACACCTTC,CASSQVDRYYGYTF
TRBJ2-3,TRBV24-1,-,TRBD1,TGTGCCACCCGCCTTCGCCGGGACAGGAGGGCAGATACGCAGTATTTT,CATRLRRDRRADTQYF
TRBJ1-1,TRBV3-1/TRBV3-2,-,-,TGTGCCAGCAGCCAAGTGTTGGGCGGGTCGAACACTGAAGCTTTCTTT,CASSQVLGGSNTEAFF
TRBJ1-4,TRBV28,-,-,TGTGCCAGCAGTTTAGCAGGGCAGGGGCCTGAAAAACTGTTTTTT,CASSLAGQGPEKLFF
TRBJ1-1,TRBV18,-,TRBD1,TGTGCCAGCTCTCGTACGGACAGGGCTATGAACACTGAAGCTTTCTTT,CASSRTDRAMNTEAFF
TRBJ2-3,TRBV28,-,TRBD1,TGTGCCAGCAGTGGGAGACAGGGGGAAGATACGCAGTATTTT,CASSGRQGEDTQYF
TRBJ2-3,TRBV5-5,-,TRBD2,TGTGCCAGCAGCTCGGGACTAGCGGAGACATTCACAGATACGCAGTATTTT,CASSSGLAETFTDTQYF
TRBJ1-1,TRBV2,-,-,TGTGCCAGCAGTGACTACACTGAAGCTTTCTTT,CASSDYTEAFF
TRBJ2-7,TRBV19,-,TRBD1,TGTGCCAGTAGTATAACGAGGGGGCCCTACGAGCAGTACTTC,CASSITRGPYEQYF
TRBJ2-4,TRBV6-2/TRBV6-3,-,TRBD1,TGTGCCAGCAGTTCAGGGGGCCAAAACATTCAGTACTTC,CASSSGGQNIQYF
TRBJ1-1,TRBV18,-,TRBD1,TGTGCCAGCTCACCTCGGACAGGGACCTCGAACACTGAAGCTTTCTTT,CASSPRTGTSNTEAFF
TRBJ2-3,TRBV3-1/TRBV3-2,-,-,TGTGCCAGCAGACAAAATCGCAGAGGGAGCACAGATACGCAGTATTTT,CASRQNRRGSTDTQYF
TRBJ1-5,TRBV7-2,once,-,TGTGCCAGCAGTCCTCTGTCGGGGGTGGGCAATCAGCCCCAGCATTTT,CASSPLSGVGNQPQHF
TRBJ2-7,TRBV7-8,-,TRBD1,TGTGCCAGCAGCTTACAGGGGGCGTGGGAGCAGTACTTC,CASSLQGAWEQYF
TRBJ2-7,TRBV10-1,-,-,TGCGCCAGCAGTGAGGGGGACACGAAAGGCTACGAGCAGTACTTC,CASSEGDTKGYEQYF
TRBJ1-2,TRBV6-1,-,-,TGTGCCAGCAGTGAACTAGACGGGGTGGCAAACTATGGCTACACCTTC,CASSELDGVANYGYTF
TRBJ1-5,TRBV2,-,TRBD1,TGTGCCAGCAGACTCGACAGGGTTGGCAATCAGCCCCAGCATTTT,CASRLDRVGNQPQHF
TRBJ2-3,TRBV6-5,-,-,TGTGCCAGCACCTCCAAGGGGACTAGCACAGATACGCAGTATTTT,CASTSKGTSTDTQYF
TRBJ2-2,TRBV7-2,-,TRBD1,TGTGCCAGCAGCCCGACGACAGGGGGCTACCGGGAGCTGTTTTTT,CASSPTTGGYRELFF
TRBJ1-3,TRBV18,-,-,TGTGCCAGCTCACCACCACAGGGCCTCTCTGGAAACACCATATATTTT,CASSPPQGLSGNTIYF
TRBJ1-2,TRBV28,-,-,TGTGCCGAAGGGGCACTCGGCTATGGCTACACCTTC,CAEGALGYGYTF
TRBJ2-3,TRBV2,-,TRBD2,TGTGCCATCAAAAGAGGGCTAGCGGGGGGGCCGCGGACAGATACGCAGTATTTT,CAIKRGLAGGPRTDTQYF
TRBJ2-1,TRBV5-6,-,-,TGTGCCAGCAGCTTGTTCGGGTCGTACAATGAGCAGTTCTTC,CASSLFGSYNEQFF
TRBJ2-3,TRBV13,-,TRBD1,TGTGCCAGCAGCGAGGGGACAGGGTCCCGGGGCACAGATACGCAGTATTTT,CASSEGTGSRGTDTQYF
TRBJ1-4,TRBV28,once,-,TGTGCCAGCAGTTCAGGCCCCTACAGGGTAGAGAATGAAAAACTGTTTTTT,CASSSGPYRVENEKLFF
TRBJ1-2,TRBV28,once,-,TGTGCCAGCAGTTTATCCAGGGGCTATGGCTACACCTTC,CASSLSRGYGYTF
TRBJ2-5,TRBV5-1,-,TRBD2,TGCGCCAGCAGCATAGTCGGGACTAGCGAAGAGACCCAGTACTTC,CASSIVGTSEETQYF
TRBJ2-3,TRBV5-4,-,TRBD1,TGTGCCAGCAGCCCCGGACAGGGCACAGATACGCAGTATTTT,CASSPGQGTDTQYF
TRBJ1-1,TRBV5-1,-,-,TGCGCCAGCAGCTTGGGACAGCCGAACACTGAAGCTTTCTTT,CASSLGQPNTEAFF
TRBJ1-4,TRBV29-1,-,TRBD1,TGCAGCGTAACCGGGACAGATGCAACTAATGAAAAACTGTTTTTT,CSVTGTDATNEKLFF
TRBJ1-6,TRBV7-2,few,TRBD1,TGTGCCAGCAGTTACACCCCCGGGACAGGCTATTCACCCCTCCACTTT,CASSYTPGTGYSPLHF
TRBJ1-2,TRBV10-3,-,-,TGTGCCATCAGTGATCCCCAGGTCAACTATGGCTACACCTTC,CAISDPQVNYGYTF
TRBJ1-2,TRBV12-3/TRBV12-4,-,-,TGTGCCAGCTCAGACTTTTCGGCGTATGGCTACACCTTC,CASSDFSAYGYTF
TRBJ1-1,TRBV18,-,-,TGTGCCAGCTCACCAATGGCCATGAACACTGAAGCTTTCTTT,CASSPMAMNTEAFF
TRBJ2-7,TRBV5-8,-,-,TGTGCCACCAAACTCGCGGGTCTCTACGAGCAGTACTTC,CATKLAGLYEQYF
TRBJ1-1,TRBV6-1,-,-,TGTGCCAGCAGTGAGGGGAGGCAGGGAGACACTGAAGCTTTCTTT,CASSEGRQGDTEAFF
TRBJ2-1,TRBV2,-,TRBD2,TGTGCCAGCAGGCGGGTCGGGGGGGGTCTGGATGAGCAGTTCTTC,CASRRVGGGLDEQFF
TRBJ1-2,TRBV7-2,-,-,TGTGCCAGCAGCTTACAGGGGCTTGGCTACACCTTC,CASSLQGLGYTF
TRBJ1-2,TRBV7-2,-,-,TGTGCCAGCAGCTCTACGCTGGGCGTAGACTATGGCTACACCTTC,CASSSTLGVDYGYTF
TRBJ2-6,TRBV4-3,many,TRBD1,TGCGCCAGCAGCCAAGAGGGACAGGGGACTGGGGCCAACGTCCTGACTTTC,CASSQEGQGTGANVLTF
TRBJ2-3,TRBV9,few,TRBD2,TGTGCCAGCAGGAGAGGATCCGGGGGGACTAGCACAGATACGCAGTATTTT,CASRRGSGGTSTDTQYF